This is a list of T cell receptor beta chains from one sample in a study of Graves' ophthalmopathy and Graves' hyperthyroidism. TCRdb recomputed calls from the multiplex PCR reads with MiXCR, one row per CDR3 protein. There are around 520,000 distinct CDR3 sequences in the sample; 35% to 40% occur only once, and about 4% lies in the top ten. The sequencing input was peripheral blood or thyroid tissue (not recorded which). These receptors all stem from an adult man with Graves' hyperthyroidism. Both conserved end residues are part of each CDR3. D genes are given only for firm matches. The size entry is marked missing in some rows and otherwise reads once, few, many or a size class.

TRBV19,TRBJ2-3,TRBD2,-,CATSTGLVAGDTQYF,TGTGCCACCTCCACAGGACTAGTAGCGGGAGATACGCAGTATTTT
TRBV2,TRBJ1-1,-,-,CASSYGSNTGAFF,TGTGCCAGCAGTTACGGGTCGAACACTGGAGCTTTCTTT
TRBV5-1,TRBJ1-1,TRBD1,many,CASSYRTGDTEAFF,TGCGCCAGCAGCTACCGGACAGGGGATACTGAAGCTTTCTTT
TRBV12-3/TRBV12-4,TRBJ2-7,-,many,CASSLFSFEQYF,TGTGCCAGCAGTTTATTTAGTTTCGAGCAGTACTTC
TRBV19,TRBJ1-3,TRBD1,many,CASSGARGISGNTIYF,TGTGCCAGTAGTGGGGCCAGGGGGATCTCTGGAAACACCATATATTTT
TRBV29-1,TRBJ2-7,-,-,CSSLPTGQIYEQYF,TGCAGCAGTTTACCCACCGGACAGATATACGAGCAGTACTTC
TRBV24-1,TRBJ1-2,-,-,CATSDWGQETQYFYGYTF,TGTGCCACCAGTGATTGGGGGCAAGAGACCCAGTACTTCTATGGCTACACCTTC
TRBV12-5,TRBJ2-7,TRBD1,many,CASGEDRKDEQYF,TGTGCTAGTGGGGAGGACAGGAAAGACGAGCAGTACTTC
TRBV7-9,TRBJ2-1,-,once,CASSSGQGRRPGEYNEQFF,TGTGCCAGCAGCTCGGGCCAAGGGAGGCGGCCGGGGGAGTACAATGAGCAGTTCTTC
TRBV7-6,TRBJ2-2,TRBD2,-,CASSQGWGGTGELFF,TGTGCCAGCAGCCAAGGCTGGGGGGGCACCGGGGAGCTGTTTTTT
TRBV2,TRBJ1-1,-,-,CASASSLGEVAFF,TGTGCCAGCGCCAGCAGCTTGGGAGAGGTCGCTTTCTTT
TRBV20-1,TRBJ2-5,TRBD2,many,CSARDLTSGHETQYF,TGCAGTGCTAGAGATCTGACTAGCGGCCACGAGACCCAGTACTTC
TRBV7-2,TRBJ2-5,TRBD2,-,CASRPVGGLAGNTDTQYF,TGTGCCAGCAGGCCAGTAGGGGGACTAGCGGGGAACACAGATACGCAGTACTTC
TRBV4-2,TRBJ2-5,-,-,CASSQTWTGIAGHQETQYF,TGTGCCAGCAGCCAAACGTGGACAGGGATAGCGGGACATCAAGAGACCCAGTACTTC
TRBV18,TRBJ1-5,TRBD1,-,CASSPGTEQPQHF,TGTGCCAGCTCACCCGGGACAGAACAGCCCCAGCATTTT
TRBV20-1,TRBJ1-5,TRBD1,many,CSASQGTGYNQPQHF,TGCAGTGCTAGTCAGGGGACAGGTTACAATCAGCCCCAGCATTTT
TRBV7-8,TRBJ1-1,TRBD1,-,CASSYRRQGGTEAFF,TGTGCCAGCAGCTATCGAAGACAGGGGGGTACTGAAGCTTTCTTT
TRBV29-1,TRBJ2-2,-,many,CSVDPGDLTGELFF,TGCAGCGTTGATCCAGGAGACCTCACCGGGGAGCTGTTTTTT
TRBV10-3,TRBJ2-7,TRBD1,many,CAISDTGTGGTYGQYF,TGTGCCATCAGTGACACGGGGACAGGGGGCACTTATGGGCAGTACTTC
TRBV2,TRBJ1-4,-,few,CASSDGWGNNEKLFF,TGTGCCAGCAGTGATGGATGGGGAAATAATGAAAAACTGTTTTTT
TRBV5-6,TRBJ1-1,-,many,CASSLRTTEAFF,TGTGCCAGCAGCTTGAGGACCACTGAAGCTTTCTTT
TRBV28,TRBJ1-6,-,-,CASSAGDGLNSPLHF,TGTGCCAGCAGTGCCGGGGACGGCCTTAATTCACCCCTCCACTTT
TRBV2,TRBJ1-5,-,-,CASSDLGGSGTDTQHF,TGTGCCAGCAGTGATCTCGGTGGTTCCGGCACAGATACGCAGCATTTT
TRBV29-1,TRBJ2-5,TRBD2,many,CSVGTSGEETQYF,TGCAGCGTTGGGACTAGCGGGGAGGAGACCCAGTACTTC
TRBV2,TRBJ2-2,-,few,CASSFRLTGELFF,TGTGCCAGCAGTTTCCGGCTCACCGGGGAGCTGTTTTTT
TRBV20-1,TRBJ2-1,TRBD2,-,CSAPGTSGSLNEQFF,TGCAGTGCACCTGGGACTAGCGGGAGTCTCAATGAGCAGTTCTTC
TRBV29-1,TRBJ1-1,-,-,CSPPGNTEAFF,TGCAGCCCCCCGGGAAACACTGAAGCTTTCTTT
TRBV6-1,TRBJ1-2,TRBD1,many,CASRETGTGSGYTF,TGTGCCAGCAGAGAGACCGGGACAGGGAGTGGCTACACCTTC
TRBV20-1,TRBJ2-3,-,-,CSARDADRPEDTQYF,TGCAGTGCTAGAGATGCCGACAGACCAGAGGATACGCAGTATTTT
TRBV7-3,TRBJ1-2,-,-,CASSLGGSSNGYTF,TGTGCCAGCAGCTTAGGGGGTTCATCAAATGGCTACACCTTC
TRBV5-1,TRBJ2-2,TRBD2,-,CASSLGTSGGELFF,TGCGCCAGCAGCTTGGGAACTAGCGGTGGCGAGCTGTTTTTT
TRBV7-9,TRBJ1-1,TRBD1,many,CASSETGIDTEAFF,TGTGCCAGCAGCGAGACAGGGATTGACACTGAAGCTTTCTTT
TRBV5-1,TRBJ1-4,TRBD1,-,CASSVPLTGGDEKLFF,TGCGCCAGCAGCGTCCCGCTAACAGGGGGCGATGAAAAACTGTTTTTT
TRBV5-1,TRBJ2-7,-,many,CASSLAWKSGYEQYF,TGCGCCAGCAGCTTGGCCTGGAAATCAGGCTACGAGCAGTACTTC
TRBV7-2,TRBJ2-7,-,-,CASSLGLTPSGEQYF,TGTGCCAGCAGCTTGGGGCTAACCCCCTCGGGCGAGCAGTACTTC
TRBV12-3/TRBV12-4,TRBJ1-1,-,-,CASSLRGGPNTEAFF,TGTGCCAGCAGTTTAAGAGGAGGCCCGAACACTGAAGCTTTCTTT
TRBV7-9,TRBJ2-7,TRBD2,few,CASRPASGSSYEQYF,TGTGCCAGCAGGCCCGCTAGCGGGAGCTCCTACGAGCAGTACTTC
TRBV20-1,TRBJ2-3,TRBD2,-,CSADLLAGRTDTQYF,TGCAGTGCTGACCTACTAGCGGGGCGCACAGATACGCAGTATTTT
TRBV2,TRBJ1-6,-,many,CASSEAGSRNSPLHF,TGTGCCAGCAGTGAAGCGGGTAGCAGGAATTCACCCCTCCACTTT
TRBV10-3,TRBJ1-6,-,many,CASSGASGQDSPLHF,TGTGCCAGCAGTGGAGCATCAGGCCAAGATTCACCCCTCCACTTT
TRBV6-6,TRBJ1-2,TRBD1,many,CASSGQGRYGYTF,TGTGCCAGCAGTGGACAGGGCCGCTATGGCTACACCTTC
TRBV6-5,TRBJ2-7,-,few,CASGAAYEQYF,TGTGCCAGCGGGGCAGCTTACGAGCAGTACTTC
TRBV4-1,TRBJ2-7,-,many,CASSPSNSYEQYF,TGCGCCAGCAGCCCCAGTAACTCCTACGAGCAGTACTTC
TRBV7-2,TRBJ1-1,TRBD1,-,CASSAGHRGTEAFF,TGTGCCAGCAGCGCTGGGCACAGGGGCACTGAAGCTTTCTTT
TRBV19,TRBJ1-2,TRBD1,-,CASSTGTGRGGQYGYTF,TGTGCCAGTAGTACCGGGACAGGGCGGGGGGGTCAATATGGCTACACCTTC
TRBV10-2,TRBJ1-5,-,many,CASRWDGSSNQPQHF,TGCGCCAGCAGATGGGATGGTTCTAGCAATCAGCCCCAGCATTTT